Listed here is a single TCR beta chain. Its antigen is unknown. The entry originates in a study of CD8+CD57+ T cells in acquired aplastic anemia. Findings and caveats of the study: Overlapping CD8+ CDR3 repertoires of patients and controls contained under 30 shared sequences. Between the patient and control groups, CD8+ Simpson's diversity did not differ significantly.

Sequencing involved patients with CD8+CD57+ cell expansion previously shown by flow cytometry. Each of the patients presented with severe acquired aplastic anemia. Patients were treatment-naive when blood was sampled. TCR beta VDJ and CDR3 were profiled, and genomic DNA was the template. TCRdb passed the reads through MiXCR, listing each CDR3 protein once. The table lists approximately 180,000 distinct CDR3 sequences, 48% of them singletons. Material for sequencing was sorted CD4+, CD8+, or CD8+CD57+ T cells (not recorded which) from PBMCs. This receptor was identified in a human donor with aplastic anemia.

The CDR3 is CASSLAASGVQETQYF. Written as DNA, the CDR3 is TGTGCCAGCAGTTTAGCGGCTAGCGGTGTTCAGGAGACCCAGTACTTC. The rearrangement links TRBV12-3 or TRBV12-4 to TRBJ2-5, with 7 positions matching TRBD2. V lost 0 bases, J lost 5 bases, and 9 bases stayed unmatched. The CDR3 extends over 16 amino acids.